This TCR beta chain emerged from a study of circulating and synovial CD4+ cells in juvenile arthritis (dated by TCRdb to between 2014 and 2016). Regarding the complete study: Within each patient, the study compared the TCRbeta CDR3 repertoires of three groups: circulating HLA-DR+ CD4 T cells, bulk blood CD4 T cells, and synovial CD4 T cells. The goal of repertoire sequencing was to confirm that a circulating synovial-like CD4 T cell subset was enriched in synovial clonotypes. Beyond this particular receptor, the publication reports: Circulating pathogenic-like lymphocytes clustered with synovial T cells and shared a substantially higher fraction of CDR3 sequences with synovium than bulk blood. Because overlap with synovium rose as sequencing depth increased, the measured fractions of shared clonotypes likely underestimated the overlap of the full repertoire. Because T cell genome counts differed by at least an order of magnitude between CPL and bulk blood CD4 samples, sample-size effects were addressed. Lower diversity was observed in synovial and circulating pathogenic-like lymphocyte repertoires than in bulk blood CD4 repertoires, and some CPL samples were found to be as oligoclonal as synovium. Traditional Vbeta family usage analysis did not detect the difference between circulating pathogenic-like lymphocytes and bulk blood T cells.

Per the germline V gene, MGHRA is the CDR1 and YSYEKL is the CDR2. Its CDR3 holds 15 amino acids, cysteine through phenylalanine. The sequence is cut down to CDR3 DNA, 45 bases in frame from base 1. Deletion took 0 bases off V and 2 bases off J, with a span of 10 bases between the germline ends. Libraries were prepared through the immunoSEQ multiplex PCR assay. An external provider performed TCRbeta CDR3 sequencing as a commercial service. Under the source paper's analysis protocol: The analyses used productive nucleotide sequences together with amino acid sequences obtained by in silico translation. Diversity was measured as Renyi entropy over a range of alpha values, and the median of 200 repeated subsamples was taken to equalise sample size. Pairwise repertoire distance was calculated as one minus the Chao-modified Jaccard index to correct for under-sampling and was used for clustering. Frequency-weighted overlap with synovial clonotypes was calculated across 200 sample sizes, using 200 draws without replacement for each, and the value reported was the one at the size of the smaller sample. TCRdb's version of the immuneACCESS table is confined to in-frame rearrangements and falls short of the full clone set. An unresolved V gene accounts for under half of the shortfall where checked; the remainder is of unknown origin. V and J calls plus clone size are reproduced from that table; the DNA served to infer D and trimming. The sample records around 35,000 clones, roughly 96% of which are singletons. The top ten clonotypes cover 0.15% to 0.2% of the sample.

Donors of the sequenced samples were patients with active juvenile idiopathic arthritis. Cells were sorted right after thawing, and dead cells were excluded with Live/Dead Fixable Near-IR Stain. To note about this clone: Its binding antigen is unknown. No qualities accompany the bases; no much larger clone lies one base away.

The sequencing sample was made of CD4+ T cells from blood. The rearrangement joined TRBV4-1 to TRBJ2-5, with no D gene named confidently. The clonotype comes from a human donor with juvenile idiopathic arthritis. This receptor has the CDR3 CASSQEATRQETQYF. The DNA sequence reads TGCGCCAGCAGCCAAGAGGCAACGAGGCAAGAGACCCAGTACTTC.